Listed below are T cell receptor beta chains from one sample, sequenced in a study of T-cell memory formation after mild COVID-19. Via MiXCR, TCRdb re-called the 5' RACE reads, giving one row per CDR3 protein. The table records about 180,000 distinct CDR3 sequences, 16% of them present only once. Sequencing used PBMCs or a T cell subset sorted from them (not recorded which). The receptors come from an adult woman who had mild COVID-19 (a few samples of this study predate the infection). Cell type and time point are not known. The CDR3 runs from the conserved cysteine through the conserved F or W. The order of the fields is D gene, J gene, CDR3 length, V gene, CDR3 protein. D genes are given only for firm matches.

>TRBD1|TRBJ1-5|15|TRBV12-3/TRBV12-4
CASSRRTGSDQPQHF
>NA|TRBJ2-5|13|TRBV5-6
CASTRGTGETQYF
>TRBD1|TRBJ1-2|15|TRBV29-1
CSAGGQGSLDYGYTF
>NA|TRBJ1-2|14|TRBV4-1
CASNPRGFNYGYTF
>TRBD1|TRBJ1-1|13|TRBV20-1
CSALQGARVEAFF
>TRBD1|TRBJ2-1|14|TRBV6-2/TRBV6-3
CASRHLTGGDEQFF
>NA|TRBJ1-2|15|TRBV5-1
CASSLGDGLYGGYTF
>TRBD2|TRBJ2-2|13|TRBV6-5
CASSLADTGELFF
>NA|TRBJ2-4|15|TRBV3-1
CASSRIQGAKNIQYF
>TRBD2|TRBJ2-2|18|TRBV7-2
CASSPRLGSGPNTGELFF
>NA|TRBJ2-2|13|TRBV12-3/TRBV12-4
CASRTSNTGELFF
>TRBD1|TRBJ1-2|13|TRBV29-1
CSAGTGGDYGYTF
>NA|TRBJ1-2|16|TRBV7-2
CASRVVGGLKNYGYTF
>TRBD2|TRBJ2-1|17|TRBV20-1
CSARPGGLAGSYNEQFF
>TRBD1|TRBJ2-1|15|TRBV5-1
CASSLTGERYNEQFF
>NA|TRBJ2-5|16|TRBV6-6
CASSYLLQRNQETQYF
>NA|TRBJ2-6|14|TRBV7-3
CASSFDSGANVLTF
>TRBD1|TRBJ1-1|17|TRBV18
CASSPRDRGSLNTEAFF
>NA|TRBJ2-1|16|TRBV19
CASSRSGFSSYNEQFF
>TRBD1|TRBJ1-5|12|TRBV20-1
CSAGQGNGPQHF
>NA|TRBJ2-7|14|TRBV9
CASGKMVGSHEQYF
>TRBD2|TRBJ2-1|16|TRBV24-1
CATSDLSSGGHNEQFF
>TRBD2|TRBJ2-7|13|TRBV15
CATSRRGGYEQYF
>NA|TRBJ2-5|14|TRBV7-7
CASSATGLGETQYF
>TRBD2|TRBJ2-7|14|TRBV20-1
CSAALAGSSYEQYF
>TRBD2|TRBJ2-1|15|TRBV7-2
CASSLGGAGGNEQFF
>TRBD2|TRBJ2-3|14|TRBV10-3
CAVHGGTSHDTQYF
>TRBD2|TRBJ2-7|12|TRBV10-3
CAISETSGEQYF
>NA|TRBJ2-1|12|TRBV7-6
CASSPRMNEQFF
>NA|TRBJ2-1|17|TRBV12-3/TRBV12-4
CASSLALGGAAYNEQFF
>TRBD2|TRBJ2-7|13|TRBV12-3/TRBV12-4
CASSFLAGGEQYF
>TRBD2|TRBJ2-7|16|TRBV7-2
CASSEGGLAGGNEQYF
>TRBD1|TRBJ2-5|14|TRBV3-1
CASSPTGTGETQYF
>NA|TRBJ2-1|13|TRBV9
CASSSRRGNEQFF
>NA|TRBJ1-6|14|TRBV9
CASSVLSWSSPLHF
>TRBD2|TRBJ2-1|16|TRBV5-1
CASSLGYASGWDEQFF
>NA|TRBJ2-5|13|TRBV15
CATSSPAPGTQYF
>TRBD1|TRBJ1-5|17|TRBV6-2/TRBV6-3
CASSPGQGARSNQPQHF
>TRBD1|TRBJ2-1|15|TRBV3-1
CASRIGGQGIAEQFF
>TRBD1|TRBJ1-3|13|TRBV11-1
CASATGIGNTIYF
>NA|TRBJ1-1|11|TRBV2
CASSPKAEAFF
>TRBD1|TRBJ1-1|15|TRBV12-3/TRBV12-4
CASSHGQGSNTEAFF
>NA|TRBJ1-2|12|TRBV12-3/TRBV12-4
CASSKGVGGYTF
>NA|TRBJ2-3|15|TRBV7-9
CASSLEIRGTDTQYF
>NA|TRBJ1-5|12|TRBV20-1
CSQRGRNQPQHF
>TRBD2|TRBJ2-3|17|TRBV4-2
CASSPSGGSFGGDTQYF
>TRBD1|TRBJ2-1|18|TRBV7-9
CASSRASRGQGGFNEQFF
>NA|TRBJ2-3|12|TRBV20-1
CRAMASTDTQYF
>NA|TRBJ2-7|12|TRBV7-2
CASSSPGYEQYF
>NA|TRBJ2-4|17|TRBV4-3
CASSEAFGGRAKNIQYF